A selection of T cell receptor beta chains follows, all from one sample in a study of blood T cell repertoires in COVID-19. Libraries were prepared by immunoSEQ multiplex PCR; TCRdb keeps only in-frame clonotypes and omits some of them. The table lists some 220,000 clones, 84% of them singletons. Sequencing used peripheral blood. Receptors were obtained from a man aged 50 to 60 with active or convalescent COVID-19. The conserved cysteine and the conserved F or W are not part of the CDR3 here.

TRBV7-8,ASSGSGDGNQPQH
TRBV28,ASSPPGQGVTEAF
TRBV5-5,ASSLGHATNEKLF
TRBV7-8,ASSLQKPGGPSYNEQF
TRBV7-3,ASSPDRYTDTQY
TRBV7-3,ATPLSHPRLNEQY
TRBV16,ASSQSPSNQPQH
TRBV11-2,ASSSHSGNTIY
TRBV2,ASWVDEGEETQY
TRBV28,ASMGLREGSDSPLH
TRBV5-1,ASSLRRESGEQF
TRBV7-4,ASSFLSKWGRVTYQPQH
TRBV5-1,ASSLYDRGSEHTEAF
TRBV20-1,SASRAQGYEQF
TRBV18,ASSPFQGDAGELF
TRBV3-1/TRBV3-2,ASKNRGAGELF
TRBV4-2,ASSQAWRGGGANEQF
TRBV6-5,ASSYSRGENQPQH
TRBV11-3,ASSLTSGTDTQY
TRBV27,ASSLTRDGGELF
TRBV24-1,ATSDNIPGQGTYGYT
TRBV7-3,ASSLGVSGNTIY
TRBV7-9,ASSPWGGGSIYTNTEAF
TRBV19,ASSGRQGGPYNEQF
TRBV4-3,ASSQEGGRAAGELF
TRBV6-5,ASTSGLAGDYEQY
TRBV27,ASSLLGAGVDNEQF
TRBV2,ASSEGRGTRVGEQF
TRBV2,ASSVEEGYT
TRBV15,ATSRDAASGTLSANTGELF
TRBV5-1,ASRLGGNNADTQY
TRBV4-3,ASSQGMTGNTGELF
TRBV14,ASSQDPAGRGNSPLH
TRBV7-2,ASSLGSTQYNEQF
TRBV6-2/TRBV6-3,ASSYSRWGPGELF
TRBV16,ASSRTGQNYGYT
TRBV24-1,ATDPWTGEGDEQY
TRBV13,ASSYLAGSPGTDTQY
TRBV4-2,ASSQDPGGSGYT